This is a list of T cell receptor beta chains from one sample in a study of cytomegalovirus exposure and HLA in healthy donors. Profiling relied on immunoSEQ multiplex PCR, and the TCRdb table lists in-frame clones only, not all of them. The sample has 130,000 or so clones, 72% seen once. Sequenced input: PBMCs. These receptors were taken from a man aged 45-60 years in good health and CMV-seropositive. Both conserved end residues are part of each CDR3. The order of the fields is clone size, V gene, D gene, J gene, CDR3 DNA, CDR3 protein. A D gene is named only where the DNA matches it firmly. Part of the rows lack a size; the others show once, few, many or a class for expanded clones.

>NA|TRBV29-1|NA|TRBJ2-3
TGCAGCGTGTCTGCCTCGGGGATCACAGATACGCAGTATTTT
CSVSASGITDTQYF
>few|TRBV2|NA|TRBJ1-5
TGTGCCAGCAGAACCGACACCAGCAATCAGCCCCAGCATTTT
CASRTDTSNQPQHF
>NA|TRBV4-2|NA|TRBJ1-1
TGTGCCAGCAGCCCTACTAAGAACACTGAAGCTTTCTTT
CASSPTKNTEAFF
>few|TRBV7-9|TRBD1|TRBJ1-2
TGCGCCAGCAGCCAAGACGACCCGACAGGGGATTATGGCTACACCTTC
CASSQDDPTGDYGYTF
>NA|TRBV6-6|TRBD1|TRBJ2-1
TGTGCCAGCAGTTCCTGGGGGACAGGGGGTAATACTGAGCAGTTCTTC
CASSSWGTGGNTEQFF
>once|TRBV5-1|NA|TRBJ1-4
TGCGCCAGCAGCTTCCGGACAGCCACAACTAATGAAAAACTGTTTTTT
CASSFRTATTNEKLFF
>NA|TRBV5-6|NA|TRBJ2-7
TGTGCCAGCAGCTCCTACAGGGATCTCTCCTACGAGCAGTACTTC
CASSSYRDLSYEQYF
>NA|TRBV6-1|TRBD1|TRBJ1-4
TGTGCCAGCAGTGACAGGGGGTATCTTAATGAAAAACTGTTTTTT
CASSDRGYLNEKLFF
>NA|TRBV7-3|TRBD1|TRBJ1-1
TGTGCCAGCAGCTTAGCAGGGGGTGGCACTGAAGCTTTCTTT
CASSLAGGGTEAFF
>once|TRBV19|TRBD2|TRBJ2-7
TGTGCCAGTAGTGATACTATCCACAGGACTAGCGGGAGTTACGAGCAGTACTTC
CASSDTIHRTSGSYEQYF
>few|TRBV7-2|NA|TRBJ2-2
TGTGCCAGCAGCTCTTATAGCATCACCGGGGAGCTGTTTTTT
CASSSYSITGELFF
>NA|TRBV25-1|TRBD1|TRBJ1-1
TGTGCCAGCAGAACAGGGGAGTACACTGAAGCTTTCTTT
CASRTGEYTEAFF
>few|TRBV12-2|NA|TRBJ1-5
TGTGCAAGTCGCTCCCACATTGGGGAGGGAGACGATCCTCAGCCCCAGCATTTT
CASRSHIGEGDDPQPQHF
>NA|TRBV5-1|NA|TRBJ1-1
TGCGCCAGCAGCCTGAACCCAGTGGGGGCAAACACTGAAGCTTTCTTT
CASSLNPVGANTEAFF
>NA|TRBV11-2|NA|TRBJ2-3
TGTGCCAGCAGCTTAGACGGGGGAGATACGCAGTATTTT
CASSLDGGDTQYF
>NA|TRBV7-9|TRBD1|TRBJ1-1
TGTGCCAGCAGCCCCGGACAGGGCCCCACTGAAGCTTTCTTT
CASSPGQGPTEAFF
>NA|TRBV28|TRBD1|TRBJ1-2
TGTGCCAGCAGTCCAGCCGGGACAGGTTATGGCTACACCTTC
CASSPAGTGYGYTF
>NA|TRBV18|TRBD1|TRBJ2-1
TGTGCCAGCTCCCGGGACAGGGAAGTCAATGAGCAGTTCTTC
CASSRDREVNEQFF
>NA|TRBV4-2|TRBD1|TRBJ1-2
TGTGCCAGCAGCCAGACAGGGGCGGACTATGGCTACACCTTC
CASSQTGADYGYTF
>once|TRBV5-4|TRBD2|TRBJ2-3
TGTGCCAGCAGTCGAAGAGCGGGAGGGCCGGGGCGAAACACAGATACGCAGTATTTT
CASSRRAGGPGRNTDTQYF
>NA|TRBV7-2|NA|TRBJ1-1
TGTGCCAGCAGCCCGAAGGACGCAGGGGATGGGTCAAACACTGAAGCTTTCTTT
CASSPKDAGDGSNTEAFF
>NA|TRBV27|NA|TRBJ2-7
TGTGCCAGCAGACCCTCCTTAGGGGGTCGGGCTTACGAGCAGTACTTC
CASRPSLGGRAYEQYF
>few|TRBV11-2|TRBD2|TRBJ2-3
TGTGCCAGCAGCTTAGTTCTGACTAGCGGTATTGGCACAGATACGCAGTATTTT
CASSLVLTSGIGTDTQYF
>NA|TRBV27|TRBD1|TRBJ2-7
TGTGCCAATTTAAGGGGGCTGCGGGCTCGTTACGAGCAGTACTTC
CANLRGLRARYEQYF
>NA|TRBV10-1|TRBD1|TRBJ2-7
TGCGCCAGCAGCCCCGGGACAGGGGGCGCGGGTTCCTACGAGCAGTACTTC
CASSPGTGGAGSYEQYF
>NA|TRBV29-1|NA|TRBJ1-1
TGCAGCGTTGACCTCAGGGACACTGAAGCTTTCTTT
CSVDLRDTEAFF
>NA|TRBV27|NA|TRBJ2-5
TGTGCCAGCAGTTTATTGGGGGCGAGGGAGACCCAGTACTTC
CASSLLGARETQYF
>NA|TRBV6-1|NA|TRBJ2-3
TGTGCCAGCAGTGAAGCTCCAGGGGACACAGATACGCAGTATTTT
CASSEAPGDTDTQYF
>NA|TRBV7-7|TRBD2|TRBJ2-1
TGTGCTAGCAGCCCAGCTAGCGGGAGCTCCTACAATGAGCAGTTCTTC
CASSPASGSSYNEQFF
>NA|TRBV5-6|TRBD1|TRBJ1-5
TGTGCCAGCAGCCGGACAGGGATCAATCAGCCCCAGCATTTT
CASSRTGINQPQHF
>NA|TRBV7-6|NA|TRBJ2-1
TGTGCCAGCAGCCCCCAGCCCTCGGGACTTGGGGGTGAGCAGTTCTTC
CASSPQPSGLGGEQFF
>NA|TRBV5-1|NA|TRBJ1-2
TGCGCCAGCAGCTTATCAGGGTCTGGAGCTCCTAACTATGGCTACACCTTC
CASSLSGSGAPNYGYTF
>NA|TRBV19|TRBD2|TRBJ2-7
TGTGCCAGTAAATGGCGGGAGAGTGGTTCCTACGAGCAGTACTTC
CASKWRESGSYEQYF
>NA|TRBV19|NA|TRBJ1-1
TGTGCCAGTACCTTAGTATTAACAGGGAACACTGAAGCTTTCTTT
CASTLVLTGNTEAFF
>NA|TRBV27|TRBD1|TRBJ2-5
TGTGCCAGCAGTCCCCGGGACAGGGGTCGGCAAGAGACCCAGTACTTC
CASSPRDRGRQETQYF
>NA|TRBV5-5|NA|TRBJ1-2
TGTGCCAGCAGCTTGGCAGGGTCCCCCCCTTTCTTC
CASSLAGSPPFF
>NA|TRBV27|NA|TRBJ1-1
TGTGCCAGCAGTAACGACGGGGTGAACACTGAAGCTTTCTTT
CASSNDGVNTEAFF
>NA|TRBV4-1|NA|TRBJ2-7
TGCGCCAGCAGCCAAGGGGAGGGGGGTTTCTACGAGCAGTACTTC
CASSQGEGGFYEQYF
>few|TRBV2|NA|TRBJ1-6
TGTGCCAGCAGTGCACGACTGAGCTCCTATAATTCACCCCTCCACTTT
CASSARLSSYNSPLHF
>NA|TRBV7-2|NA|TRBJ2-7
TGTGCCAGCAGCTTAGGCGACCCGGGCTCCTACGAGCAGTACTTC
CASSLGDPGSYEQYF
>NA|TRBV6-6|TRBD1|TRBJ1-2
TGTGCCAGCAGCCGCCCAGGGACAGGGTCGTACGGCTACACCTTC
CASSRPGTGSYGYTF
>NA|TRBV27|TRBD2|TRBJ2-2
TGTGCCAGCAGACCAAGCGGGAGCACCGGGGAGCTGTTTTTT
CASRPSGSTGELFF
>once|TRBV5-1|NA|TRBJ1-6
TGCGCCAGCAGCTTGGGACAGGAAAATTCACCCCTCCACTTT
CASSLGQENSPLHF
>NA|TRBV7-9|NA|TRBJ2-6
TGTGCCAGCAGCTCTTCGGCCAACGTCCTGACTTTC
CASSSSANVLTF
>NA|TRBV6-5|TRBD1|TRBJ2-7
TGTGCCAGCAGCCGAGCGGGACAGGGAGAATACGAGCAGTACTTC
CASSRAGQGEYEQYF
>few|TRBV25-1|TRBD1|TRBJ2-1
TGTGCCAGCAGCGCCCCCGGGACAGGGGCAGGTGAGCAGTTCTTC
CASSAPGTGAGEQFF
>NA|TRBV7-8|TRBD2|TRBJ2-2
TGTGCCAGCAGCCGGACTAGCGGGAACACCGGGGAGCTGTTTTTT
CASSRTSGNTGELFF
>few|TRBV28|TRBD1|TRBJ2-7
TGTGCCAGCAGGAAAGGACAGGCTGGCGAGCAGTACTTC
CASRKGQAGEQYF